What follows is one TCR beta chain and its context. The data were obtained in a study of blood T cell repertoires in COVID-19. Exposed enrollees had met someone with a PCR-confirmed or clinician-diagnosed COVID-19 case at some point within the 2 weeks before study entry. Per germline, CDR1 MNHEY and CDR2 SMNVEV (reference sequence). The junction had 12 bases not matched to a gene; V was cut back by 5 bases and J by 6 bases. The length of the CDR3 is 16 residues. Sequencing was performed with immunoSEQ multiplex PCR; in TCRdb, only in-frame clones are kept and a portion is missing. Found here are roughly 240,000 clones, 85% to 90% of them singletons; the top ten hold 0.85% to 0.9%.

This sequence was found in a man aged 45 to 65 who had been exposed to COVID-19. Sequenced material: PBMCs or T cells enriched from blood (not recorded which). The chain joins TRBV27 to TRBJ2-2, with 7 nucleotides matching TRBD2. The CDR3 DNA is TGTGCCAGCAGTAAACTAGCGAGCGGGTCCTCCGGGGAGCTGTTTTTT. It is translated as CASSKLASGSSGELFF.